This TCR beta chain was profiled in a study of graft-versus-host responses after intestinal transplantation. Study-level information: Transplants were multivisceral, liver-intestinal, or isolated intestinal.

Clones were read by immunoSEQ multiplex PCR, and TCRdb kept only the in-frame ones, dropping some. This table holds about 92,000 clones, about four fifths found once. Notes on this clone: The antigen is not known.

The CDR3 has 13 residues. The V and J ends lost 0 bases and 7 bases respectively, with 10 bases between them. The germline V gene encodes CDR1 GTSNPN and CDR2 SVGIG (reference sequence). Study findings and constraints: Allografts carried high graft-versus-host to host-versus-graft clonal ratios in patients having graft-donor T cell macrochimerism. Ileal or blood samples showed some GvH clones first, and such clones were also found in recipient marrow. Early after transplant, HvG declines were associated with peak levels of circulating GvH clones.

The source material was unstimulated CD8+ T cells sorted from spleen or lymph node cells, sampled before intestinal transplant. This TCR came from a human donor who received an intestinal transplant. The rearrangement uses TRBV30 and TRBJ2-1; D is undetermined. DNA of the CDR3: TGTGCCTGGAGTGTACGCGGTCCAAATGAGCAGTTCTTC. Translated, it gives CAWSVRGPNEQFF.